Sequencing of this TCR beta chain was carried out in a study of shared clonotypes between healthy human individuals (dated by TCRdb to 2018 to 2021). Regarding the research as a whole: Two women and three men aged 18 to 49 years were included in the cohort. To estimate repertoire size and how much clonotypes are shared between individuals, the study performed deep sequencing of blood TCR repertoires from five healthy adults. To increase sequencing depth and limit assay-specific biases, TCR repertoire library preparation and sequencing were carried out by different laboratories using diverse techniques. Per donor, leukapheresis produced somewhere between about 0.8 and 9 billion PBMCs. Summary of the overall study and its limitations: Only blood was sampled, and tissue TCR repertoires likely differ from those in blood. Based on pairwise subsampling, the degree of clonotype sharing among donors was expected to be affected by sequencing depth. Because the study included only a small number of donors, the genetic and exposure-history diversity represented was limited.

Its CDR3 holds 17 amino acids, cysteine through phenylalanine. Just the 51-base CDR3 DNA is kept, in frame starting at base 1. According to the germline V gene, CDR1 reads SQVTM and CDR2 reads ANQGSEA. V lost 4 bases and J lost 2 bases, and the count of bases not matched to a germline gene is 11. Donors were healthy HIV-negative adults with no recently reported acute infections or vaccinations. Every donor was a Caucasian adult living in Nashville, Tennessee, USA. For unsorted samples, approximately 89 million PBMCs were counted, and genomic DNA was extracted using the QIAamp DNA Blood Mini kit. Blood was collected by leukapheresis, and PBMCs were isolated by Ficoll-Histopaque density gradient centrifugation and then cryopreserved in liquid nitrogen vapor phase. TCR CDR3 regions were amplified from genomic DNA by multiplex PCR using the deep immunoSEQ assay. For each cell subset, the extracted genomic DNA was distributed evenly across all wells of several immunoSEQ 96-well plates, and each plate served as one replicate. Each replicate PCR for unsorted PBMC received roughly 300 ng genomic DNA, equal to 30,000 or so T cell genomes. Ten immunoSEQ deep assay plates were used to sequence the unsorted PBMC genomic DNA. Purified libraries were measured with a Qubit 3.0 fluorometer, size-checked on a Bioanalyzer 2100, and measured again with the KAPA Library Quantification kit. Every immunoSEQ 96-well plate was sequenced on a separate single-read 150-cycle Illumina NextSeq 550 flow cell. On the authors' methods: Because only junctional sequences without quality scores were contained in the immunoSEQ output, filtering matching that applied to full-length reads could not be performed. To assign V/J genes and CDR3, sequences were annotated against IMGT germline references using PyIR, a Python wrapper for IgBLAST v1.9. Reads were removed for weak V/J assignments (E-value above 1e-6), missing CDR3, stop codons, out-of-frame junctions, or ambiguous translated residues. V3J clonotypes were defined as sequences sharing the same inferred V gene, J gene, and CDR3 amino acid sequence. Percentage overlap between repertoires was calculated by dividing the number of shared unique clonotypes by the size of the smaller repertoire. Richness of each repertoire was evaluated using RTK rarefaction, the Chao1 estimator, and Recon v2.1 estimates of unobserved clonotypes. TCRdb took this table from immuneACCESS and kept in-frame rearrangements with V and J called. Such tables lack part of the clones; where checked against another copy, unresolved V genes explain under half of the gap, and the rest is unexplained. From that table come the V and J calls and clone size; the DNA was used to work out D and trimming. This sample comprises hundreds of thousands of clones, less than 80% of them detected only once. 13% of the sample is in the top ten clones.

A note on this clone: No cognate antigen has been identified for it. The sample holds no much larger clone one base away, and base qualities are not on file.

The sequence joins TRBV29-1 to TRBJ2-1; TRBD2 matches 10 bases in the middle. Sequenced input: PBMCs. The sequence was obtained from a woman in her thirties or forties in good health. Some clones in this sample may be carry-over from other donors' samples. The nucleotide sequence reads as follows: TGCAGCGTTGCCGGGGGGAGCGGGAGGGCCCCCTACAATGAGCAGTTCTTC. It specifies CSVAGGSGRAPYNEQFF.